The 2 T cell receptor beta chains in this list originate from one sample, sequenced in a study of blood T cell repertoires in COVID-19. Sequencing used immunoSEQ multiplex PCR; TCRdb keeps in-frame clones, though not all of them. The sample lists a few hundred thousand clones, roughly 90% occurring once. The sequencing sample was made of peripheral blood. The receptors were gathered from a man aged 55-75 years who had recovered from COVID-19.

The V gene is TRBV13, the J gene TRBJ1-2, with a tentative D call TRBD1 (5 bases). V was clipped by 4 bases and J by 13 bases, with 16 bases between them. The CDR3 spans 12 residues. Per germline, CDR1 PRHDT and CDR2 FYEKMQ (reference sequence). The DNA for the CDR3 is TGTGCCAGCAGCTCCCCCCGGGGGGGTGTCACCTTC. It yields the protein CASSSPRGGVTF.

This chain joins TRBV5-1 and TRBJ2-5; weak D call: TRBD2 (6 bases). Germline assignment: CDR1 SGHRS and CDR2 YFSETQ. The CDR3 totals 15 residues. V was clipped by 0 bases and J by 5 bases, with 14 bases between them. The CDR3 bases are TGCGCCAGCAGCTTGGCCCCGACTAGTTATGAGACCCAGTACTTC. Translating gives CASSLAPTSYETQYF.